A single sample is the source of the 5 T cell receptor beta chains below, sequenced in a study of blood T cell repertoires in COVID-19. The data were produced by immunoSEQ multiplex PCR, yet TCRdb's version contains in-frame clones alone and is incomplete. The sample consists of 110,000 to 150,000 clones, roughly 90% of them appearing once. The sequenced material came from PBMCs or T cells enriched from blood (not recorded which). These receptors originate from a man aged 45-60 years who had recovered from COVID-19.

This clone occurred once. V and J are TRBV9 and TRBJ1-3, with D unclear. V was cut by 0 bases and J by 2 bases, with 9 bases left in between. CDR3 length equals 15 residues. In germline, CDR1 is SGDLS, CDR2 YYNGEE. CDR3 residues: CASSVGYRTGNTIYF. As DNA, the CDR3 is TGTGCCAGCAGCGTAGGGTACAGAACTGGAAACACCATATATTTT.

V and J are TRBV5-1 and TRBJ2-3, with a tentative D call TRBD1 (5 bases). The CDR3 has 14 residues. The V end was cut by 0 bases, the J end by 5 bases, with 10 bases between. The germline CDR1 and CDR2 sequences are SGHRS and YFSETQ. The CDR3 nucleotides are TGCGCCAGCAGCTTGGAGGGGTGGGGAGATACGCAGTATTTT. It encodes CASSLEGWGDTQYF.

The CDR3 nucleotides are TGTGCCAGCAGCCCAACCCCAAGTCGGGGGGAGCAGTACGTC. It yields the protein CASSPTPSRGEQYV. The chain employs TRBV7-9 and TRBJ2-7; TRBD2 might be the D (6 bases). The ends were cut back, 5 bases at V and 7 bases at J, with 18 bases in the middle. CDR1 is SEHNR, CDR2 FQNEAQ, per germline (reference sequence). The CDR3 spans 14 residues.

The gene calls are TRBV7-2 and TRBJ1-2; 8 bases are a match to TRBD1. CDR1 SGHTA and CDR2 FQGNSA come from the germline V gene. Trimming cost V 5 bases and J 4 bases; bases outside gene matches: 9. The length of the CDR3 is 15 residues. In nucleotides, the CDR3 is TGTGCCAGCAGCCTGGGGACAGGTACCGCCTATGGCTACACCTTC. This encodes CASSLGTGTAYGYTF. Looking up the rest from reference TRBV7-2 and TRBJ1-2 gives the full variable domain: GAGVSQSPSNKVTEKGKDVELRCDPISGHTALYWYRQSLGQGLEFLIYFQGNSAPDKSGLPSDRFSAERTGGSVSTLTIQRTQQEDSAVYLCASSLGTGTAYGYTFGSGTRLTVV.

This sequence joins TRBV5-5 and TRBJ2-7; TRBD1 agrees at 7 bases. Germline CDR1 and CDR2: SGHKS and YYEKEE (reference sequence). The J segment lost 0 bases and the V segment lost 4 bases, leaving 7 bases of the junction unmatched. The CDR3 runs to 15 residues. CDR3 DNA: TGTGCCAGCAGCCCTGGGACAGATAGCTCCTACGAGCAGTACGTC. It translates to CASSPGTDSSYEQYV.